These 27 T cell receptor beta chains came from one sample sequenced in a study of blood T cells in healthy people across ages. It was with a sample-barcoded 5' primer and a J-beta primer mix that a second PCR of roughly 6 to 11 cycles was run. Via MiXCR, TCRdb re-called the 5' RACE reads, giving one row per CDR3 protein. The sample has 850,000 to 1,000,000 distinct CDR3 sequences, just over 50% seen once; the top ten hold about a fifth. Input material: blood. Receptors were obtained from an older woman in good health.

The chain links TRBV4-2 to TRBJ2-7, with D unresolved. The CDR3 consists of 15 residues. Germline loops: CDR1 LGHNA, CDR2 YNFKEQ. V lost 1 base and J 2 bases, leaving 12 bases between the germline ends. The CDR3 is CASSQGFGLTYEQYF. CDR3 nucleotide sequence: TGTGCCAGCAGCCAAGGATTCGGCCTGACCTACGAGCAGTACTTC.

This clonotype has ten or more counts. V gene TRBV5-1 combines with J gene TRBJ2-5; unclear D gene. The CDR3 spans 12 residues. With 2 bases removed from V and 2 bases from J, the gap between germline ends came to 4 bases. Germline V gene lookup returns CDR1 SGHRS and CDR2 YFSETQ. The CDR3, as DNA: TGCGCCAGCAGCTTCCCACAAGAGACCCAGTACTTC. It yields the protein CASSFPQETQYF.

The rearrangement joins TRBV15 to TRBJ2-1, with D uncertain. Trimming removed 0 bases at V and 8 bases at J, with 8 bases between. The CDR3 is 13 residues long. Germline lookup yields CDR1 LNHNV and CDR2 YYDKDF (reference sequence). CDR3 sequence (DNA): TGTGCCACCAGCAGAGATTTCGGCCATGAGCAGTTCTTC. Amino acids: CATSRDFGHEQFF.

The rearrangement links TRBV2 to TRBJ2-7, with a tentative D call TRBD1 (6 bases). The V end lost 8 bases, the J end lost 5 bases, and 10 bases lay between the germline ends. The CDR3 runs 11 residues. CDR1 SNHLY and CDR2 FYNNEI come from the germline V gene. DNA for the CDR3: TGTGCCAGCGGCTGGGGGCACGAGCAGTACTTC. Translation: CASGWGHEQYF.

DNA for the CDR3: TGTGCCAGCAGCCCCGGATTCCGGGGGAACTCCTACGAGCAGTACTTC. Translating gives CASSPGFRGNSYEQYF. The gene calls are TRBV7-9 and TRBJ2-7; possible D gene TRBD2, 6 bases. This CDR3 contains 16 residues. Trimming removed 5 bases from V and 0 bases from J, with 17 bases in between. The V gene's germline CDR1 is SEHNR and CDR2 FQNEAQ (reference sequence).

This clonotype was observed a few times. The junction departs from germline at one end; a sequencing error may be responsible. V and J are TRBV24-1 and TRBJ2-1; TRBD1 or TRBD2 may be the D gene (5 bases each). Germline lookup yields CDR1 KGHDR and CDR2 SFDVKD. This CDR3 has 14 amino acids. CDR3 nucleotide sequence: TGTGCCACCAAAGGGACGGGTTTATACAGTGAGCAGTTCTTC. Translation gives CATKGTGLYSEQFF.

About this clonotype: With a much larger clone just one base away, this may be a read error. The gene calls are TRBV7-3 and TRBJ2-3; D is perhaps TRBD2 (6 bases). Germline CDR1 is SGHTA and CDR2 is FQGTGA. The CDR3 totals 14 residues. The V gene lost 8 bases and the J gene lost 3 bases, with 15 bases spanning the gap. This CDR3 is CASRRGRITDTQYF. CDR3 coding DNA: TGTGCCAGCCGGCGGGGCAGGATAACAGATACGCAGTATTTT. Variable domain in full (rest from reference TRBV7-3 and TRBJ2-3): GAGVSQTPSNKVTEKGKYVELRCDPISGHTALYWYRQSLGQGPEFLIYFQGTGAADDSGLPNDRFFAVRPEGSVSTLKIQRTERGDSAVYLCASRRGRITDTQYFGPGTRLTVL.

The rearrangement uses TRBV7-9 and TRBJ2-3; D unresolved. The V end was cut by 5 bases, the J end by 10 bases, with 13 bases between. CDR3 size: 12 residues. CDR1 is SEHNR, CDR2 FQNEAQ, per germline (reference sequence). The CDR3 region is CASSIHGHAQYF. The CDR3 DNA reads as TGTGCCAGCAGCATCCATGGGCATGCGCAGTATTTT.

V is TRBV11-3 and J is TRBJ2-3; 10 bases line up with TRBD2. The CDR3 is 16 residues long. CDR1 is SGHNT and CDR2 is YENEEA in the germline V gene. V trimming: 5 bases; J trimming: 3 bases; junction bases outside the gene matches: 8. CDR3 bases: TGTGCCAGCAGCCTACGAAGCGGGAGGGTAACAGATACGCAGTATTTT. Its protein product is CASSLRSGRVTDTQYF.

The table lists this clonotype with a few counts. As DNA, the CDR3 is TGTGCCAGCAGTTTCGCAGCCCAAGAGACCCAGTACTTC. As protein: CASSFAAQETQYF. This chain links TRBV12-3 or TRBV12-4 with TRBJ2-5, with D unresolved. Trimming cost V 3 bases and J 1 base, with 6 bases left between them. The CDR3 has 13 residues.

The gene calls are TRBV20-1 and TRBJ2-7; D unclear. V gave up 5 bases and J gave up 4 bases, with 21 bases separating them. This CDR3 contains 15 residues. Germline values: CDR1 DFQATT, CDR2 SNEGSKA (reference sequence). CDR3 DNA: TGCAGTGCTGCAAGCCCCTCGAAACCTACTTACGAGCAGTACTTC. Translated: CSAASPSKPTYEQYF.

The rearrangement links TRBV6-1 to TRBJ1-2; D unclear. The ends were cut back, 6 bases at V and 0 bases at J, with 20 bases in the middle. From germline, CDR1 is MNHNS and CDR2 SASEGT. The CDR3 runs to 17 residues. CDR3 sequence reads: CASSPDGLRTTNYGYTF. CDR3 bases: TGTGCCAGCAGCCCGGACGGACTCCGGACTACTAACTATGGCTACACCTTC.

The chain is built from TRBV5-1 and TRBJ2-3; 10 bases agree with TRBD2. The CDR3 covers 14 residues. The germline V gene has CDR1 SGHRS and CDR2 YFSETQ. The trim removed 5 bases at V and 7 bases at J, leaving 7 bases unmatched. The CDR3 DNA reads as TGCGCCAGCAGTCTAGCGGGAGAACTAAATACGCAGTATTTT. Encoded protein: CASSLAGELNTQYF. The full variable domain, completed using reference TRBV5-1 and TRBJ2-3, is KAGVTQTPRYLIKTRGQQVTLSCSPISGHRSVSWYQQTPGQGLQFLFEYFSETQRNKGNFPGRFSGRQFSNSRSEMNVSTLELGDSALYLCASSLAGELNTQYFGPGTRLTVL.

The rearrangement uses TRBV25-1 and TRBJ2-5, with TRBD1 identical over 11 bases. The CDR3 is made up of 18 amino acids. Germline V gene lookup returns CDR1 MGHDK and CDR2 SYGVNS. V lost 1 base to trimming and J lost 0 bases; unmatched junction nucleotides: 7. CDR3 amino acids: CASSELFRDRGYQETQYF. The CDR3, as DNA: TGTGCCAGCAGTGAATTGTTTAGGGACAGGGGGTACCAAGAGACCCAGTACTTC.

Only one count was recorded for this clonotype. The gene calls are TRBV6-2 or TRBV6-3 and TRBJ2-1; 10 bases agree with TRBD2. This CDR3 spans 15 amino acids. Unmatched junction bases numbered 6, after V lost 5 bases and J lost 5 bases. Germline V CDR1 and CDR2: MNHEY, SVGEGT. For the CDR3, the DNA is TGTGCCAGCAGTCTAGCGGGAGTTTCGAACAATGAGCAGTTCTTC. Translating gives CASSLAGVSNNEQFF.

V usage is TRBV21-1 and J usage is TRBJ2-7; TRBD1, the table's D call, was not compared with the DNA. TRBV21-1 is a documented pseudogene. The CDR3 runs to 14 residues. The CDR3 spells CASQPSLDGDEQYF. In DNA form, the CDR3 reads TGTGCCAGCCAACCGTCCCTCGACGGAGACGAGCAGTACTTC.

The chain recombines TRBV7-2 with TRBJ2-7; 7 nucleotides match TRBD2. The CDR3 is 16 amino acids. The J segment lost 2 bases and the V segment lost 5 bases, leaving 12 bases of the junction unmatched. Germline-derived CDR1 and CDR2 are SGHTA and FQGNSA. CDR3 sequence reads: CASSQTTGLPPYEQYF. The DNA for the CDR3 is TGTGCCAGCAGCCAGACTACGGGACTACCACCCTACGAGCAGTACTTC. Full variable domain (rest looked up from reference TRBV7-2 and TRBJ2-7): GAGVSQSPSNKVTEKGKDVELRCDPISGHTALYWYRQSLGQGLEFLIYFQGNSAPDKSGLPSDRFSAERTGGSVSTLTIQRTQQEDSAVYLCASSQTTGLPPYEQYFGPGTRLTVT.

V usage is TRBV2 and J usage is TRBJ2-3; TRBD2 is a possible D gene (5 bases). CDR1 and CDR2 from the germline V gene are SNHLY and FYNNEI. The CDR3 runs to 12 residues. Trimming left V 7 bases short and J 5 bases short, with 10 bases between. CDR3 region: CASKLGKDTQYF. CDR3 in DNA: TGTGCCAGCAAACTCGGGAAAGATACGCAGTATTTT.

The CDR3 loop is CASSLDPRTFGYTF. CDR3 nucleotide sequence: TGTGCCAGCAGCCTGGACCCCCGGACATTTGGCTACACCTTC. The chain uses TRBV11-2 and TRBJ1-2; the D gene is possibly TRBD1 (5 bases). CDR1 is SGHAT and CDR2 is FQNNGV in the germline V gene. There are 14 residues in the CDR3. V gave up 5 bases and J gave up 7 bases, with 17 bases separating them.

The CDR3 coding sequence is TGCGCCAGCAGCCAAACTGCTGCGGCTTCTTGTACAGATACGCAGTATTTT. This codes for CASSQTAAASCTDTQYF. V and J are TRBV4-3 and TRBJ2-3; no definite D call. Trimming stripped 2 bases from V and 3 bases from J, with 18 bases between. The germline V gene encodes CDR1 LGHNA and CDR2 YSLEER. This CDR3 is 17 amino acids long.

This clonotype was counted a few times. The genes are TRBV20-1 and TRBJ1-2; 12 bases line up with TRBD1. Germline CDR1 reads DFQATT; CDR2 reads SNEGSKA (reference sequence). This CDR3 contains 13 residues. Trimming took 4 bases from V and 8 from J; bases not matched to a gene: 5. The CDR3 DNA follows: TGCAGTGCTACCGGGACAGGGGGCCGCGGCTACACCTTC. Translated, it gives CSATGTGGRGYTF.

Ten or more counts support this clonotype. The genes are TRBV7-9 and TRBJ2-3, with D maybe TRBD1 (6 bases). Germline V CDR1 and CDR2: SEHNR, FQNEAQ (reference sequence). The CDR3 extends over 15 amino acids. Trimming removed 1 base at V and 1 base at J, with 9 bases between. The CDR3 DNA follows: TGTGCCAGCAGCTTAGAGGGACACCGCACAGATACGCAGTATTTT. This gives the protein CASSLEGHRTDTQYF.

The rearrangement joins TRBV14 to TRBJ1-4; D may be TRBD1 (5 bases). Trimming cost V 2 bases and J 5 bases, with 12 bases left between them. The CDR3 is 15 residues long. Germline CDR1 and CDR2: SGHDN and FVKESK. The CDR3 here is CASSQSRGLNEKLFF. The CDR3 bases are TGTGCCAGCAGCCAATCGAGGGGACTAAATGAAAAACTGTTTTTT.

This clonotype was detected a few times. This chain connects TRBV12-3 or TRBV12-4 to TRBJ2-1, with 7 bases fitting TRBD2. Trimming took 5 bases from V and 7 from J; bases not matched to a gene: 11. The CDR3 loop spans 15 amino acids. The CDR3 DNA follows: TGTGCCAGCAGTCGCTCGGGCGGGAGCTTTAATGAGCAGTTCTTC. Translating it yields CASSRSGGSFNEQFF.

In its sample, this clonotype was seen a few times. The rearrangement links TRBV3-1 to TRBJ2-7, with D unclear. This CDR3 spans 12 amino acids. Germline assignment: CDR1 LGHDT and CDR2 YNNKEL (reference sequence). V lost 1 base and J lost 10, with 11 bases in between. CDR3 nucleotides: TGTGCCAGCAGCCAAGCACGGGTCGGCCAGTACTTC. Protein: CASSQARVGQYF.

There are a few counts of this clonotype. This sequence joins TRBV5-8 and TRBJ1-1; TRBD1 agrees at 12 bases. Unmatched junction bases numbered 5, after V lost 2 bases and J lost 6 bases. The CDR3 has 15 residues. The V gene's germline CDR1 is SGHTS and CDR2 YDEGEE. CDR3 amino acids: CASSLGTGGVAEAFF. CDR3 nucleotide sequence: TGTGCCAGCAGCTTAGGGACAGGGGGCGTCGCTGAAGCTTTCTTT.

This chain links TRBV9 with TRBJ1-6; unclear D gene. Trimming left V 0 bases short and J 9 bases short, with 10 bases between. The CDR3 totals 14 residues. In germline, CDR1 is SGDLS, CDR2 YYNGEE. In DNA form, the CDR3 reads TGTGCCAGCAGCGTAGACGGCAGCGGTTCACCCCTCCACTTT. Its protein is CASSVDGSGSPLHF.